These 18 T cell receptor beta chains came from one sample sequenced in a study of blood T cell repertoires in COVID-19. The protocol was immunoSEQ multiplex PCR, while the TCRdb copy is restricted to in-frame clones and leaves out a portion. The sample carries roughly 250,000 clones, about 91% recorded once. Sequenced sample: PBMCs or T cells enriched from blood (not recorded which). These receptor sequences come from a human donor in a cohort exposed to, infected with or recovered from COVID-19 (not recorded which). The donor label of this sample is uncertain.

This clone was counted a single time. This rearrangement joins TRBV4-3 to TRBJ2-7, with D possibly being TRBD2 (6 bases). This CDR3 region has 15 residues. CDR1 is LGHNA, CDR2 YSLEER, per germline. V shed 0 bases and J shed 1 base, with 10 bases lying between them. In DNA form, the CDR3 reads TGCGCCAGCAGCCAAGAGCCCGGGGGTTCCTACGAGCAGTACTTC. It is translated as CASSQEPGGSYEQYF.

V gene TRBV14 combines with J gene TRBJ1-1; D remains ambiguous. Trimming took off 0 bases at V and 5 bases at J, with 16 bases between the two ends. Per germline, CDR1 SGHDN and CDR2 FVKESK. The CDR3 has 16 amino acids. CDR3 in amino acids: CASSQDLLGGGTEAFF. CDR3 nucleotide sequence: TGTGCCAGCAGCCAAGACCTTCTGGGAGGAGGGACTGAAGCTTTCTTT. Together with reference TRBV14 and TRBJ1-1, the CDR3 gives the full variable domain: EAGVTQFPSHSVIEKGQTVTLRCDPISGHDNLYWYRRVMGKEIKFLLHFVKESKQDESGMPNNRFLAERTGGTYSTLKVQPAELEDSGVYFCASSQDLLGGGTEAFFGQGTRLTVV.

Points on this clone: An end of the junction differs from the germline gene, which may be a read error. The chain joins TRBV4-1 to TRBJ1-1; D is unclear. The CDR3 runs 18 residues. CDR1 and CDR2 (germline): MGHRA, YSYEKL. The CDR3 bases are TGCGCCAGCAGCCAAGATAAGGCTAGAAAGGCCTTGAACACTGAAGTTTTCTTT. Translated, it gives CASSQDKARKALNTEVFF.

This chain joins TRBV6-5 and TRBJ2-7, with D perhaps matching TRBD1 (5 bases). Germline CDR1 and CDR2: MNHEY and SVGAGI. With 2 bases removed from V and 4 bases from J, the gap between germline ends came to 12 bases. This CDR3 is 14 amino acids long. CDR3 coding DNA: TGTGCCAGCAGTTACGAAGGGGTACCGTACGAGCAGTACTTC. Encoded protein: CASSYEGVPYEQYF.

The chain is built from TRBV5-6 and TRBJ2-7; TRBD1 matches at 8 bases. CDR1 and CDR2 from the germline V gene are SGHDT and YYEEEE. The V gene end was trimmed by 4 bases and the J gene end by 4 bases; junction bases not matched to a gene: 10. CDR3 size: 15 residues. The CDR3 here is CASSLGTGRGYEQYF. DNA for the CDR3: TGTGCCAGCAGCCTAGGGACAGGTCGAGGGTACGAGCAGTACTTC.

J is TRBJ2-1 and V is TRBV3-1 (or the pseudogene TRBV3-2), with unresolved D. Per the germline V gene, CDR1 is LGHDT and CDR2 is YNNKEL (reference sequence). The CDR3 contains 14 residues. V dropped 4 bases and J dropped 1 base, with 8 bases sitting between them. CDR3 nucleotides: TGTGCCAGCAGCCCGAGGATGTCCTACAATGAGCAGTTCTTC. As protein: CASSPRMSYNEQFF.

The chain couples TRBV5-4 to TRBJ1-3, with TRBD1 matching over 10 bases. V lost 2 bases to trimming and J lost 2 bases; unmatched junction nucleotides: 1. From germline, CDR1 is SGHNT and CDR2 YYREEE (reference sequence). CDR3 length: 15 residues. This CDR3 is CASSFDRGPGNTIYF. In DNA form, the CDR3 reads TGTGCCAGCAGCTTCGACAGGGGGCCTGGAAACACCATATATTTT.

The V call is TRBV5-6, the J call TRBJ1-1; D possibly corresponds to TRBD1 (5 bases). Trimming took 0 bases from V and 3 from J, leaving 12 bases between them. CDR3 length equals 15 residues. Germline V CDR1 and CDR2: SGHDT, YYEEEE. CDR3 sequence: CASSLGTSGDTEAFF. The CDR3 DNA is TGTGCCAGCAGCTTGGGGACATCTGGCGACACTGAAGCTTTCTTT.

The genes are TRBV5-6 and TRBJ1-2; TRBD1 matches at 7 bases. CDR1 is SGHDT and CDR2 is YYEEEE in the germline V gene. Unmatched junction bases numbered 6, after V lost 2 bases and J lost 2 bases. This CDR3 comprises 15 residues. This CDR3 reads CASSFGLTGNYGYTF. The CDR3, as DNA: TGTGCCAGCAGCTTTGGGTTGACAGGGAACTATGGCTACACCTTC. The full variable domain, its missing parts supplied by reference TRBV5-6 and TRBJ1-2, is DAGVTQSPTHLIKTRGQQVTLRCSPKSGHDTVSWYQQALGQGPQFIFQYYEEEERQRGNFPDRFSGHQFPNYSSELNVNALLLGDSALYLCASSFGLTGNYGYTFGSGTRLTVV.

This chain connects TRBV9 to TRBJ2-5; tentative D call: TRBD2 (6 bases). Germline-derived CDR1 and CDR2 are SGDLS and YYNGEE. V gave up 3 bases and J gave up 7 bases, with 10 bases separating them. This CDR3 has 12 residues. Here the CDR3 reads CASSELGGTQYF. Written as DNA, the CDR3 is TGTGCCAGCAGCGAACTGGGGGGGACCCAGTACTTC.

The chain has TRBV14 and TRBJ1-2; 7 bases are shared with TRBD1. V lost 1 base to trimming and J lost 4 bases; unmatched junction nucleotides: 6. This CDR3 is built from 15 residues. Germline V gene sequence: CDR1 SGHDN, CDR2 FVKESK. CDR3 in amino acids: CASSQGTQGLYGYTF. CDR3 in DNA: TGTGCCAGCAGCCAAGGGACACAGGGGCTCTATGGCTACACCTTC.

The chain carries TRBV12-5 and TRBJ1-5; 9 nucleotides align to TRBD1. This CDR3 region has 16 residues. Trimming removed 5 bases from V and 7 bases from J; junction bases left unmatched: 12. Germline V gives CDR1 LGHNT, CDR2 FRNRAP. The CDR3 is CASGLSAGTGLQPQHF. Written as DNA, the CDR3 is TGTGCTAGTGGTCTCTCAGCCGGGACAGGGCTCCAGCCCCAGCATTTT. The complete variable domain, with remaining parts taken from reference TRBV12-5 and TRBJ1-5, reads DARVTQTPRHKVTEMGQEVTMRCQPILGHNTVFWYRQTMMQGLELLAYFRNRAPLDDSGMPKDRFSAEMPDATLATLKIQPSEPRDSAVYFCASGLSAGTGLQPQHFGDGTRLSIL.

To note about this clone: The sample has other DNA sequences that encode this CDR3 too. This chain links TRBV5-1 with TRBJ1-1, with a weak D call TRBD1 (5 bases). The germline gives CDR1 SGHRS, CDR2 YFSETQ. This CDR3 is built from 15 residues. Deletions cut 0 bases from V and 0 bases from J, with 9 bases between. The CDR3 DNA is TGCGCCAGCAGCTTGGTGGCAGGGATGAACACTGAAGCTTTCTTT. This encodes CASSLVAGMNTEAFF.

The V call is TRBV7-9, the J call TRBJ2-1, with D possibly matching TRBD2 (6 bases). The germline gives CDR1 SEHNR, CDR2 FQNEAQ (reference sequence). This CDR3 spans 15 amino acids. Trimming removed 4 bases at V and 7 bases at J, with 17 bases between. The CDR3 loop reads CASSSGSGVLNEQFF. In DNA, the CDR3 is TGTGCCAGCAGCTCCGGGTCGGGGGTCTTGAATGAGCAGTTCTTC. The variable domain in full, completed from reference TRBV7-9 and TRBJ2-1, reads DTGVSQNPRHKITKRGQNVTFRCDPISEHNRLYWYRQTLGQGPEFLTYFQNEAQLEKSRLLSDRFSAERPKGSFSTLEIQRTEQGDSAMYLCASSSGSGVLNEQFFGPGTRLTVL.

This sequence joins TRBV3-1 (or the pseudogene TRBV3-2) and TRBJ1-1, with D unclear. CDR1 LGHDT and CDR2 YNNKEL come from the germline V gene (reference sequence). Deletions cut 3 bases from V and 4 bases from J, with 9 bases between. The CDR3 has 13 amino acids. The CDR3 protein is CASSHAPGTEAFF. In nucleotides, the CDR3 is TGTGCCAGCAGCCACGCTCCCGGCACTGAAGCTTTCTTT.

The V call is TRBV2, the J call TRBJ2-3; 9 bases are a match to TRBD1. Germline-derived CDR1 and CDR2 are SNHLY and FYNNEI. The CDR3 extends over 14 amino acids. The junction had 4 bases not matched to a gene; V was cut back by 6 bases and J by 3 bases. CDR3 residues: CASRVGQGTDTQYF. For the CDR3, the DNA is TGTGCCAGCAGGGTTGGACAGGGGACAGATACGCAGTATTTT. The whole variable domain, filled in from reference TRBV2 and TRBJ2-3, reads EPEVTQTPSHQVTQMGQEVILRCVPISNHLYFYWYRQILGQKVEFLVSFYNNEISEKSEIFDDQFSVERPDGSNFTLKIRSTKLEDSAMYFCASRVGQGTDTQYFGPGTRLTVL.

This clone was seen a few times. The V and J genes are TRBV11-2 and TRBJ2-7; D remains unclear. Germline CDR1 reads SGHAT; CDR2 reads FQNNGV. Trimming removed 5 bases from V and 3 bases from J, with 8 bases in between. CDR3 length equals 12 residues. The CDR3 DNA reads TGTGCCAGCAGCCCCCCGGGCTACGAGCAGTACTTC. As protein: CASSPPGYEQYF.

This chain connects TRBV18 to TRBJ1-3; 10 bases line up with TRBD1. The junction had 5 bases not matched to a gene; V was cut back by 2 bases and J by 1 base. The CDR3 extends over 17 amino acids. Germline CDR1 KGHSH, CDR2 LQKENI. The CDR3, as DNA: TGTGCCAGCTCACCAATTTCGGGACAGGGGTCTGGAAACACCATATATTTT. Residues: CASSPISGQGSGNTIYF.